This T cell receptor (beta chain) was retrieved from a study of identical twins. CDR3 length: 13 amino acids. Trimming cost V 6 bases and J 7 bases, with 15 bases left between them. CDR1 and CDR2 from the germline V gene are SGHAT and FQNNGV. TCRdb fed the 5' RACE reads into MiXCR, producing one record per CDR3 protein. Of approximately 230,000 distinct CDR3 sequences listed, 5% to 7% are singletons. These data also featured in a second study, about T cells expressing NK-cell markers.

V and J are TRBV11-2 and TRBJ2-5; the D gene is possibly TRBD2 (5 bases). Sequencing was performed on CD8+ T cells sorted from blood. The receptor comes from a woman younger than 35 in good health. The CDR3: CASRSWTDLTQYF. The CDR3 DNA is TGTGCCAGCAGGTCGTGGACGGACTTGACCCAGTACTTC.